The source of this TCR beta chain is a study of identical twins. Regarding the study as a whole: Out-of-frame alpha sequences common to twins were enriched for low generation probability.

TCRdb re-derived calls from the 5' RACE reads in MiXCR, one entry per CDR3 protein. Of under 450,000 distinct CDR3 sequences listed, approximately 17% are singletons. This clonotype was observed at least ten times. Its specificity is not known. Per germline, CDR1 KGHSH and CDR2 LQKENI. The CDR3 extends over 13 amino acids. The V segment lost 6 bases and the J segment 6 bases; nucleotides outside the gene matches: 7. The source of this sequence is a man in his forties or fifties in good health. This chain uses TRBV18 with TRBJ1-1; TRBD1 matches at 7 bases. The source material was naive T cells sorted from blood. The CDR3 DNA follows: TGTGCCAGCTCCGACAGGGTGGAGGCTGAAGCTTTCTTT. As protein: CASSDRVEAEAFF.